This entry concerns a single TCR beta chain. At one boundary the junction diverges from the germline segment, which might be a read error. Unsorted whole blood supplied the RNA, and germline DNA was extracted too. The sample originates from a study of tumor-infiltrating lymphocytes in primary liver carcinoma. Across the whole study: Among the tumors, stages were T1-T3 N0M0 and sizes about 4 to 10 cm. The yield of productive TCRbeta reads per sample was roughly 3.65 to 8 million and was similar across tissue types.

This CDR3 has 16 residues. Germline assignment: CDR1 LNHDA and CDR2 SQIVND (reference sequence). Starting material of 500 ng total RNA yielded TCR beta cDNA via a constant-region primer. Employing slightly modified ARM-PCR, three nested multiplex PCR rounds were run, and these gave rise to the TCR beta libraries. Forward primers for TRBV1-TRBV30 and a C-beta reverse primer served the first two PCR rounds, at about 10 cycles each. TCRdb reanalysed the multiplex PCR reads using MiXCR and keeps one entry per CDR3 protein. The repertoire holds approximately 330,000 distinct CDR3 sequences, with less than 65% as singletons.

The sample was peripheral blood. This TCR came from a man aged 35 to 55 with primary liver carcinoma and hepatitis B virus infection. The gene calls are TRBV19 and TRBJ1-1, with D possibly matching TRBD1 (5 bases). CDR3 in amino acids: CASNIVGGRSDTEAFF. DNA for the CDR3: TGTGCCAGTAATATAGTTGGGGGACGGTCGGACACTGAAGCTTTCTTT.